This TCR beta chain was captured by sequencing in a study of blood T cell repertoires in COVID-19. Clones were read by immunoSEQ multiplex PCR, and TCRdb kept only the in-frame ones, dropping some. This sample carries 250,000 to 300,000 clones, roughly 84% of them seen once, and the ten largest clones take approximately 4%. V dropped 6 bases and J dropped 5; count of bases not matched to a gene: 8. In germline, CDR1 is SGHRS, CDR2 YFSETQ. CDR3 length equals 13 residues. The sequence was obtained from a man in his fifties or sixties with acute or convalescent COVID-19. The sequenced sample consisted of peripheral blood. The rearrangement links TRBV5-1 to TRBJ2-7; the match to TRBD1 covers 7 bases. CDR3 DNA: TGCGCCAGCATGAGACAGGGCGGCGACGAGCAGTACTTC. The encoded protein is CASMRQGGDEQYF.